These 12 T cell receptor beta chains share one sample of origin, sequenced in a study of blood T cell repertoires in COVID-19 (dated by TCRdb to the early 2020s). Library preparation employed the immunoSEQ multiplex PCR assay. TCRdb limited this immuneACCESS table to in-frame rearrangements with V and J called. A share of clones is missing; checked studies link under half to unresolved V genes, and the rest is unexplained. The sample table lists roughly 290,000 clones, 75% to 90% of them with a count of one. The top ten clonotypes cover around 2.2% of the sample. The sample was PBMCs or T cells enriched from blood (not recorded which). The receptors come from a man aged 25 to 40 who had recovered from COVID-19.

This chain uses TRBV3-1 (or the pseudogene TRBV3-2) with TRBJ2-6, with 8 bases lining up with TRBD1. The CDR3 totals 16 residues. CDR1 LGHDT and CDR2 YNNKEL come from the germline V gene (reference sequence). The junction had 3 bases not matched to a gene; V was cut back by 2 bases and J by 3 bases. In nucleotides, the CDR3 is TGTGCCAGCAGCCAAACCAGGGGGCGTGGGGCCAACGTCCTGACTTTC. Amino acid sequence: CASSQTRGRGANVLTF.

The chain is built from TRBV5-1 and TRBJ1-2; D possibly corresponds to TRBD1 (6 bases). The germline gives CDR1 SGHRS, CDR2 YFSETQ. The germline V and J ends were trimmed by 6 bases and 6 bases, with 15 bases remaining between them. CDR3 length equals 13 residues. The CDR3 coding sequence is TGCGCCAGCACCGTGCAGGGGAGTGATGGCTACACCTTC. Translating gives CASTVQGSDGYTF.

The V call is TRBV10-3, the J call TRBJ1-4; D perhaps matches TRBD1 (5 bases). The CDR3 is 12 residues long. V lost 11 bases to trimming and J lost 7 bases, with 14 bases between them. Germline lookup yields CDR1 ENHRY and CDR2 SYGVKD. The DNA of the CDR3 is TGTGCCGTGGGACTAGATGGTGAAAAACTGTTTTTT. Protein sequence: CAVGLDGEKLFF.

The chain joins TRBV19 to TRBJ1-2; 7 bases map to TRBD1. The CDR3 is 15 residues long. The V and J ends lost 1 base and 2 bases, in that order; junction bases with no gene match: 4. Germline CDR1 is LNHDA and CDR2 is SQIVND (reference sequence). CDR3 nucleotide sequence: TGTGCCAGTAGTATAGGGGACAGCGCAAACTATGGCTACACCTTC. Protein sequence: CASSIGDSANYGYTF.

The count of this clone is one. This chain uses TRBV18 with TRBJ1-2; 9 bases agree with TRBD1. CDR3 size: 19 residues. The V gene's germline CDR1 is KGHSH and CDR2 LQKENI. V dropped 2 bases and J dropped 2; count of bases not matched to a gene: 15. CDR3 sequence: CASSPGDRALIPLNYGYTF. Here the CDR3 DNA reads TGTGCCAGCTCACCAGGGGACAGGGCCCTTATTCCTTTGAACTATGGCTACACCTTC.

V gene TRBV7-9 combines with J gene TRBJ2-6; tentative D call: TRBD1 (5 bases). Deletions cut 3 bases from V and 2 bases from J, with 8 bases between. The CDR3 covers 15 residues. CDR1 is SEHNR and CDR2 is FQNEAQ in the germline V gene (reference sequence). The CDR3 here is CASSFGQTGANVLTF. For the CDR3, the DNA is TGTGCCAGCAGCTTTGGACAAACTGGGGCCAACGTCCTGACTTTC.

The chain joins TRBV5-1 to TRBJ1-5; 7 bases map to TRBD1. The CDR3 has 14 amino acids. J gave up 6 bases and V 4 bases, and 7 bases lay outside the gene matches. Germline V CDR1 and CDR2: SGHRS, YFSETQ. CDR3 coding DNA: TGCGCCAGCAGCCTACAGGGGATGGGTCAGCCCCAGCATTTT. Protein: CASSLQGMGQPQHF.

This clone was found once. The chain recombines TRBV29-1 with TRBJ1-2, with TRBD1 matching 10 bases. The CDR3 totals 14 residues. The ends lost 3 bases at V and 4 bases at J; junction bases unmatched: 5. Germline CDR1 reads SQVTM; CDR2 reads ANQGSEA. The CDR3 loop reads CSVDTRQGAYGYTF. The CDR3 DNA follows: TGCAGCGTTGACACTCGACAGGGGGCCTATGGCTACACCTTC.

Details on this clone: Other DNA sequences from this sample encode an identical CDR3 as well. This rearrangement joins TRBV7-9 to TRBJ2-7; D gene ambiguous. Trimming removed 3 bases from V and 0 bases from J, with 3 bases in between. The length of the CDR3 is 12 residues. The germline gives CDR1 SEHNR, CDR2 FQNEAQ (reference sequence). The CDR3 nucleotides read TGTGCCAGCAGCTTTAGCTCCTACGAGCAGTACTTC. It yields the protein CASSFSSYEQYF.

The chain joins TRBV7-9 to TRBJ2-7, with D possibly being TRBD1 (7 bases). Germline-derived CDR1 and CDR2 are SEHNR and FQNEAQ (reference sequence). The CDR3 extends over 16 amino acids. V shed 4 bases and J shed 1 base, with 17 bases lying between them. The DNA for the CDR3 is TGTGCCAGCAGCTCGACACCTCCAGGGGGGTCCTACGAGCAGTACTTC. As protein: CASSSTPPGGSYEQYF.

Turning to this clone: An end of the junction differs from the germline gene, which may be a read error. The CDR3 DNA reads as TGTGCCAGCAGCTTAGCCGGGGACACTGAAGCTTTCTTT. This codes for CASSLAGDTEAFF. The rearrangement joins TRBV12-3 or TRBV12-4 to TRBJ1-1, with D hard to call. This CDR3 spans 13 amino acids.

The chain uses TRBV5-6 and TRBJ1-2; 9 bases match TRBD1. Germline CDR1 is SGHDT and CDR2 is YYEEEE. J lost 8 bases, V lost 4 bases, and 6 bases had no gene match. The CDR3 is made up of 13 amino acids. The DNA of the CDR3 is TGTGCCAGCAGCATCAGGACAGGGGAAGGCTACACCTTC. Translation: CASSIRTGEGYTF.